Below, 7 T cell receptor beta chains from the same sample are listed, as sequenced in a study of metastatic and nonmetastatic thyroid tumors. From the PCR reads, TCRdb re-called clones with MiXCR. This repertoire shows approximately 7,100 clones, 30% to 35% found once; its top ten account for roughly 10%. All patients reached thyroid surgery having received no treatment beforehand. The specimen sequenced was tumor tissue. The receptors were sampled from a female donor with papillary thyroid cancer or a benign thyroid nodule (not recorded which). Some clones in this sample may be carry-over from other donors' samples.

Remarks on this clone: Its ends do not fully match the called genes, so a read error is possible. V and J are TRBV2 and TRBJ1-6, with D perhaps matching TRBD1 (6 bases). CDR1 is SNHLY, CDR2 FYNNEI, per germline. CDR3 length: 14 residues. CDR3 residues: CASREGQTYSPLHF. CDR3 sequence (DNA): TGTGCCAGCAGAGAAGGACAGACCTATTCACCCCTCCACTTT.

The chain links TRBV10-3 to TRBJ1-1, with 8 positions matching TRBD1. J gave up 7 bases and V 5 bases, and 6 bases lay outside the gene matches. The CDR3 is 13 residues long. Germline assignment: CDR1 ENHRY and CDR2 SYGVKD. CDR3 sequence reads: CAISRQGYSEAFF. The CDR3 DNA reads as TGTGCCATCAGTCGACAGGGGTACAGTGAAGCTTTCTTT.

V and J are TRBV12-3 or TRBV12-4 and TRBJ1-1; D perhaps matches TRBD1 (5 bases). Trimming stripped 4 bases from V and 3 bases from J, with 9 bases between. The CDR3 has 13 amino acids. The CDR3 DNA sequence: TGTGCCAGCAGTTCGGTCAGGGACACTGAAGCTTTCTTT. Amino acids: CASSSVRDTEAFF.

The chain uses TRBV12-3 or TRBV12-4 and TRBJ2-7; D ambiguous. Trimming cost V 3 bases and J 3 bases, with 3 bases left between them. The CDR3 runs 11 residues. The CDR3, as DNA: TGTGCCAGCAGTTTCAACTACGAGCAGTACTTC. It specifies CASSFNYEQYF.

In DNA, the CDR3 is TGTGCCACCAGCAGACGACCGAGCTCTGGGGCCAACGTCCTGACTTTC. It yields the protein CATSRRPSSGANVLTF. The rearrangement links TRBV15 to TRBJ2-6; D is uncertain. The CDR3 consists of 16 residues. V lost 2 bases, J lost 0 bases, and 8 bases lay in between. Germline CDR1 and CDR2: LNHNV and YYDKDF (reference sequence).

To note about this clone: A much more abundant neighbour one base away suggests this may be a read error. The chain recombines TRBV30 with TRBJ1-1, with D unresolved. V lost 0 bases and J 5 bases, leaving 10 bases between the germline ends. Germline-derived CDR1 and CDR2 are GTSNPN and SVGIG (reference sequence). CDR3 size: 13 residues. The CDR3 DNA reads as TGTGCCTGGAGTGTGGTCCCGTGGACTGAAGCTTTCTTT. Encoded protein: CAWSVVPWTEAFF.

This clone is labeled medium-sized. The rearrangement uses TRBV6-4 and TRBJ2-5, with 11 bases identical to TRBD2. CDR1 and CDR2 from the germline V gene are MRHNA and SNTAGT. CDR3 length: 15 residues. Trimming took 6 bases from V and 4 from J; bases not matched to a gene: 7. The CDR3 DNA follows: TGTGCCAGCAGCCCCACTAGCGGGAGTTTAGAGACCCAGTACTTC. Its protein product is CASSPTSGSLETQYF.